Listed below are T cell receptor beta chains from one sample, sequenced in a study of OX40 agonist ivuxolimab in advanced cancers. Some clones are missing from TCRdb's copy, which holds only in-frame ones; the method was immunoSEQ multiplex PCR. This table has approximately 69,000 clones, 86% appearing once. The material was CD4+ or CD8+ T cells sorted from blood, obtained in a trial of the OX40 agonist ivuxolimab. The receptors originated from an adult with an advanced solid tumor such as melanoma, head and neck, liver or kidney cancer. Each CDR3 is given with its conserved first and last residue. A D gene is named only where the DNA matches it firmly. Rows give clone size only sometimes, using once, few, many, or a class for an expanded clone.

d_gene: -; abundance: -; j_gene: TRBJ2-2; v_gene: TRBV5-4; CDR3aa: CASSLALTGITGELFF; CDR3nt: TGTGCCAGCAGCTTGGCCTTAACAGGGATCACCGGGGAGCTGTTTTTT
d_gene: TRBD2; abundance: -; j_gene: TRBJ2-1; v_gene: TRBV6-1; CDR3aa: CASSAHWTSASSYNEQFF; CDR3nt: TGTGCCAGCAGTGCCCATTGGACTAGCGCCAGCTCCTACAATGAGCAGTTCTTC
d_gene: -; abundance: -; j_gene: TRBJ1-5; v_gene: TRBV28; CDR3aa: CASSPPLRDQPQHF; CDR3nt: TGTGCCAGCAGTCCCCCCTTGAGGGATCAGCCCCAGCATTTT
d_gene: TRBD1; abundance: -; j_gene: TRBJ1-5; v_gene: TRBV6-1; CDR3aa: CASKGQGVANQPQHF; CDR3nt: TGTGCCAGCAAGGGACAGGGGGTCGCCAATCAGCCCCAGCATTTT
d_gene: -; abundance: -; j_gene: TRBJ2-1; v_gene: TRBV5-1; CDR3aa: CASSPQPGSDNEQFF; CDR3nt: TGCGCCAGCAGCCCCCAACCGGGTTCGGACAATGAGCAGTTCTTC
d_gene: -; abundance: -; j_gene: TRBJ1-2; v_gene: TRBV19; CDR3aa: CASSTGGPVLYGYTF; CDR3nt: TGTGCCAGTAGTACCGGGGGACCTGTCCTCTATGGCTACACCTTC
d_gene: -; abundance: -; j_gene: TRBJ1-2; v_gene: TRBV29-1; CDR3aa: CSADGALAGGYTF; CDR3nt: TGCAGCGCCGATGGTGCCCTTGCGGGTGGCTACACCTTC
d_gene: -; abundance: once; j_gene: TRBJ2-7; v_gene: TRBV30; CDR3aa: CAWSVGGSSYEQYF; CDR3nt: TGTGCCTGGAGTGTAGGTGGTAGCTCCTACGAGCAGTACTTC
d_gene: -; abundance: -; j_gene: TRBJ2-2; v_gene: TRBV5-1; CDR3aa: CASSLDAGATGELFF; CDR3nt: TGCGCCAGCAGCCTGGATGCAGGGGCCACCGGGGAGCTGTTTTTT
d_gene: -; abundance: -; j_gene: TRBJ1-3; v_gene: TRBV2; CDR3aa: CASSETGHGNTIYF; CDR3nt: TGTGCCAGCAGTGAGACAGGTCATGGAAACACCATATATTTT
d_gene: -; abundance: -; j_gene: TRBJ2-7; v_gene: TRBV6-5; CDR3aa: CASRGGAYEQYF; CDR3nt: TGTGCCAGCAGGGGGGGAGCGTACGAGCAGTACTTC
d_gene: TRBD2; abundance: few; j_gene: TRBJ2-2; v_gene: TRBV6-6; CDR3aa: CASRTGTSAGELFF; CDR3nt: TGTGCCAGCAGGACCGGGACTAGTGCCGGGGAGCTGTTTTTT
d_gene: -; abundance: few; j_gene: TRBJ2-5; v_gene: TRBV5-4; CDR3aa: CASSLALGAGRETQYF; CDR3nt: TGTGCCAGCAGCTTGGCCTTAGGAGCAGGGAGAGAGACCCAGTACTTC
d_gene: TRBD1; abundance: -; j_gene: TRBJ1-2; v_gene: TRBV27; CDR3aa: CASSLSQTGGAWSYTF; CDR3nt: TGTGCCAGCAGTTTATCGCAGACAGGGGGCGCGTGGAGCTACACCTTC
d_gene: -; abundance: -; j_gene: TRBJ1-2; v_gene: TRBV29-1; CDR3aa: CSVVEVGGYGYTF; CDR3nt: TGCAGCGTTGTTGAGGTAGGCGGCTATGGCTACACCTTC
d_gene: -; abundance: -; j_gene: TRBJ2-7; v_gene: TRBV7-9; CDR3aa: CASSLDGRNVDEQYF; CDR3nt: TGTGCCAGCAGCTTAGATGGCCGTAACGTCGACGAGCAGTACTTC
d_gene: TRBD1; abundance: -; j_gene: TRBJ2-1; v_gene: TRBV9; CDR3aa: CASSARTGRNNEQFF; CDR3nt: TGTGCCAGCAGCGCACGGACAGGGAGGAACAATGAGCAGTTCTTC
d_gene: TRBD1; abundance: -; j_gene: TRBJ2-7; v_gene: TRBV5-1; CDR3aa: CASETGGGNEQYF; CDR3nt: TGCGCCAGCGAAACAGGGGGCGGGAACGAGCAGTACTTC
d_gene: TRBD1; abundance: -; j_gene: TRBJ1-1; v_gene: TRBV6-6; CDR3aa: CASSRTGGFTEAFF; CDR3nt: TGTGCCAGCAGTCGGACAGGGGGTTTCACTGAAGCTTTCTTT
d_gene: -; abundance: -; j_gene: TRBJ2-2; v_gene: TRBV9; CDR3aa: CASSVVPSGSGELFF; CDR3nt: TGTGCCAGCAGCGTAGTTCCCTCGGGGTCCGGGGAGCTGTTTTTT
d_gene: -; abundance: few; j_gene: TRBJ2-7; v_gene: TRBV10-2; CDR3aa: CASSESIRGGEQYF; CDR3nt: TGCGCCAGCAGTGAGTCGATACGGGGCGGCGAGCAGTACTTC
d_gene: -; abundance: -; j_gene: TRBJ2-7; v_gene: TRBV25-1; CDR3aa: CASSEVGVSYEQYF; CDR3nt: TGTGCCAGCAGTGAAGTTGGGGTGTCCTACGAGCAGTACTTC